The 25 T cell receptor beta chains presented below share a single source sample, sequenced in a study of cytomegalovirus exposure and HLA in healthy donors (dated by TCRdb to the late 2010s). The receptor library was made with the immunoSEQ multiplex PCR assay. For the multiplex PCR, a mixture combining 60 forward primers for TCR Vbeta segments and 13 reverse primers for TCR Jbeta segments was used. TCRdb's version of the immuneACCESS table is confined to in-frame rearrangements and falls short of the full clone set. An unresolved V gene accounts for under half of the shortfall where checked; the remainder is of unknown origin. The sample table records around 100,000 clones; approximately 79% of these occur just once. The top ten clones comprise over 4% of the sample. Sequenced input: PBMCs. The receptors shown here come from a man aged 45 to 65 in good health and CMV-seropositive.

This sequence joins TRBV19 and TRBJ1-1; TRBD1 agrees at 10 bases. The germline V gene has CDR1 LNHDA and CDR2 SQIVND (reference sequence). Losses at the gene ends were 6 bases for V and 3 bases for J; bases not matched to a gene: 10. This CDR3 has 16 residues. This chain's CDR3 is CASRTITGTGDTEAFF. CDR3 sequence (DNA): TGTGCCAGTAGGACCATTACCGGGACAGGGGACACTGAAGCTTTCTTT.

The CDR3 DNA sequence: TGTGCCAGCAGTACCCACTCAGAGCAGTACTTC. The encoded protein is CASSTHSEQYF. V is TRBV25-1 and J is TRBJ2-7; D not certain. V was trimmed by 5 bases and J by 7 bases, leaving 9 bases between them. From germline, CDR1 is MGHDK and CDR2 SYGVNS. This CDR3 is built from 11 residues.

The V and J genes are TRBV9 and TRBJ1-2; D is possibly TRBD1 (6 bases). V shed 2 bases and J shed 2 bases, with 19 bases lying between them. Germline V gene lookup returns CDR1 SGDLS and CDR2 YYNGEE. The CDR3 runs to 17 residues. The CDR3 protein is CASSVGAGHQGNYGYTF. The CDR3 DNA reads as TGTGCCAGCAGCGTCGGGGCAGGGCACCAGGGGAACTATGGCTACACCTTC.

The chain links TRBV11-2 to TRBJ2-6, with 7 bases aligning to TRBD1. CDR1 is SGHAT and CDR2 is FQNNGV in the germline V gene. CDR3 length equals 15 residues. Losses at the gene ends were 5 bases for V and 3 bases for J; bases not matched to a gene: 4. The CDR3 protein is CASSNTGVGANVLTF. CDR3 bases: TGTGCCAGCAGCAATACAGGGGTTGGGGCCAACGTCCTGACTTTC.

As DNA, the CDR3 is TGTGCCAGCGGTAGACTAGCGCGAGAACCTTACAATGAGCAGTTCTTC. It codes for CASGRLAREPYNEQFF. V usage is TRBV2 and J usage is TRBJ2-1; 8 bases fit TRBD2. Unmatched junction bases numbered 13, after V lost 8 bases and J lost 4 bases. The germline V gene encodes CDR1 SNHLY and CDR2 FYNNEI. CDR3 length: 16 amino acids.

The chain is built from TRBV5-4 and TRBJ1-6, with D possibly matching TRBD1 (5 bases). Trimming stripped 4 bases from V and 12 bases from J, with 17 bases between. CDR3 length equals 14 residues. Germline CDR1 and CDR2: SGHNT and YYREEE (reference sequence). The DNA for the CDR3 is TGTGCCAGCAGCGACACGGCAGGGTTGGGACCCCTCCACTTT. This translates into CASSDTAGLGPLHF. Drawing the rest from reference TRBV5-4 and TRBJ1-6, the complete variable domain is ETGVTQSPTHLIKTRGQQVTLRCSSQSGHNTVSWYQQALGQGPQFIFQYYREEENGRGNFPPRFSGLQFPNYSSELNVNALELDDSALYLCASSDTAGLGPLHFGNGTRLTVT.

The table lists this clone with a few counts. The chain uses TRBV29-1 and TRBJ2-5; a possible D gene is TRBD1 (5 bases). The CDR3 totals 16 residues. V was shortened by 5 bases and J by 0 bases, with 19 bases between the two germline ends. Germline V gene sequence: CDR1 SQVTM, CDR2 ANQGSEA. This CDR3 reads CSVLFMGRLYQETQYF. As DNA, the CDR3 is TGCAGCGTTCTGTTCATGGGGCGCCTGTACCAAGAGACCCAGTACTTC.

The chain has TRBV10-1 and TRBJ2-3; maybe TRBD1 (6 bases). In germline, CDR1 is WNHNN, CDR2 SYGVQD (reference sequence). V lost 6 bases to trimming and J lost 4 bases, with 14 bases between them. CDR3 size: 14 residues. The CDR3 sequence: CASRGFWGPDTQYF. The CDR3 DNA follows: TGCGCCAGCAGAGGATTTTGGGGGCCAGATACGCAGTATTTT.

The CDR3 region is CASSFRNSELETQYF. The CDR3 coding sequence is TGTGCCAGCAGCTTTAGAAATAGCGAGTTAGAGACCCAGTACTTC. The chain links TRBV11-2 to TRBJ2-5; D is possibly TRBD2 (5 bases). The V gene lost 3 bases and the J gene lost 4 bases, with 15 bases spanning the gap. Germline CDR1 reads SGHAT; CDR2 reads FQNNGV. This CDR3 is built from 15 residues.

V and J are TRBV15 and TRBJ1-2; 11 bases map to TRBD1. Germline V gene data show CDR1 as LNHNV and CDR2 as YYDKDF (reference sequence). V lost 5 bases and J lost 2; bases outside the gene matches: 4. The CDR3 is made up of 15 amino acids. The CDR3 sequence is CATSVGQGANYGYTF. Written as DNA, the CDR3 is TGTGCCACCAGCGTCGGACAGGGGGCGAACTATGGCTACACCTTC.

The rearrangement links TRBV28 to TRBJ2-1, with a possible D match to TRBD1 (7 bases). The V and J ends lost 7 bases and 0 bases respectively, with 10 bases between them. Germline assignment: CDR1 MDHEN and CDR2 SYDVKM. CDR3 length: 14 amino acids. The CDR3 reads CASNQGGSYNEQFF. Written as DNA, the CDR3 is TGTGCCAGCAACCAGGGGGGCTCCTACAATGAGCAGTTCTTC.

V usage is TRBV5-1 and J usage is TRBJ2-2; 11 bases match TRBD2. The trim removed 3 bases at V and 9 bases at J, leaving 25 bases unmatched. This CDR3 is built from 21 residues. Germline V gene data show CDR1 as SGHRS and CDR2 as YFSETQ. CDR3 sequence reads: CASSSPDKRGTSGNRAWELFF. The CDR3 DNA reads TGCGCCAGCAGCTCCCCCGATAAGCGGGGGACTAGCGGCAATAGGGCCTGGGAGCTGTTTTTT.

V usage is TRBV7-8 and J usage is TRBJ2-1; 12 nucleotides match TRBD2. Unmatched junction bases numbered 2, after V lost 4 bases and J lost 7 bases. Per germline, CDR1 SGHVS and CDR2 FQNEAQ. This CDR3 comprises 14 residues. The CDR3 protein is CASSWGTSGNEQFF. As DNA, the CDR3 is TGTGCCAGCAGCTGGGGGACTAGCGGGAATGAGCAGTTCTTC.

The chain has TRBV10-2 and TRBJ1-2; 9 bases line up with TRBD1. CDR1 and CDR2 from the germline V gene are WSHSY and SAAADI. This CDR3 has 13 residues. Trimming cost V 10 bases and J 8 bases; bases outside gene matches: 11. The CDR3 coding sequence is TGCGCCACAGGGGACAGGGCCGGAGGGGGCTACACCTTC. This encodes CATGDRAGGGYTF.

CDR3 region: CASSLRGGVYEQYF. The CDR3 DNA sequence: TGTGCCAGCTCCCTAAGGGGGGGAGTCTACGAGCAGTACTTC. The V call is TRBV18, the J call TRBJ2-7; D might be TRBD2 (7 bases). The V gene lost 6 bases and the J gene lost 3 bases, with 15 bases spanning the gap. The CDR3 length is 14 residues. From germline, CDR1 is KGHSH and CDR2 LQKENI.

The V call is TRBV15, the J call TRBJ2-3; TRBD2 matches at 13 bases. The CDR3 contains 17 residues. CDR1 is LNHNV, CDR2 YYDKDF, per germline (reference sequence). Trimming at V came to 1 base and at J to 4 bases, leaving 5 bases not matched to a gene. The DNA for the CDR3 is TGTGCCACCAGCAGAGCAGGACTAGCGGGAGTGTCAGATACGCAGTATTTT. It codes for CATSRAGLAGVSDTQYF.

The rearrangement joins TRBV28 to TRBJ2-5; TRBD2 agrees at 11 bases. Looked up from germline, CDR1 is MDHEN and CDR2 is SYDVKM. V lost 2 bases, J lost 2 bases, and 10 bases stayed unmatched. CDR3 size: 18 residues. CDR3 sequence: CASSLSWLAGGKQETQYF. CDR3 DNA sequence: TGTGCCAGCAGTTTAAGTTGGCTAGCGGGAGGTAAACAAGAGACCCAGTACTTC.

This clone is a singleton in its sample. The chain recombines TRBV4-1 with TRBJ1-2, with no clear D. Looked up from germline, CDR1 is MGHRA and CDR2 is YSYEKL. This CDR3 region has 14 residues. Trimming pared 1 base from V and 4 bases from J, leaving 10 bases between. The chain's CDR3 is CASSQVHEGYGYTF. The CDR3 coding sequence is TGCGCCAGCAGCCAAGTTCATGAGGGCTATGGCTACACCTTC.

This chain joins TRBV28 and TRBJ1-2; the D is unclear. This CDR3 has 14 residues. V was pared by 7 bases and J by 2 bases, with 14 bases between. Per the germline V gene, CDR1 is MDHEN and CDR2 is SYDVKM. The CDR3 protein is CASTQTTRNYGYTF. The CDR3 DNA reads as TGTGCCAGCACCCAGACAACCAGGAACTATGGCTACACCTTC.

Comment on this clone: The sample has other DNA sequences that encode this CDR3 too. Written as DNA, the CDR3 is TGTGCCAGTAGCGCGGGGACAGTTAATGAAAAACTGTTTTTT. Translated: CASSAGTVNEKLFF. This chain links TRBV19 with TRBJ1-4; 7 bases match TRBD1. The length of the CDR3 is 14 residues. V was clipped by 6 bases and J by 4 bases; unmatched bases: 5. Germline assignment: CDR1 LNHDA and CDR2 SQIVND (reference sequence).

The chain joins TRBV9 to TRBJ2-7; D not certain. Trimming stripped 0 bases from V and 7 bases from J, with 11 bases between. CDR3 length: 13 residues. Germline assignment: CDR1 SGDLS and CDR2 YYNGEE. The chain's CDR3 is CASSVDGSGEQYF. CDR3 nucleotide sequence: TGTGCCAGCAGCGTAGACGGGTCCGGGGAGCAGTACTTC.

The DNA for the CDR3 is TGCGCCAGCAGCTCGGGACTAGCGGGTCTGAGCACAGATACGCAGTATTTT. This translates into CASSSGLAGLSTDTQYF. The chain recombines TRBV5-1 with TRBJ2-3, with 12 bases matching TRBD2. With 3 bases clipped from V and 0 bases from J, the junction kept 5 bases outside the gene matches. There are 17 residues in the CDR3. Germline loops: CDR1 SGHRS, CDR2 YFSETQ.

This chain uses TRBV10-2 with TRBJ2-7; TRBD2 is a possible D gene (6 bases). The CDR3 runs to 14 residues. Trimming cost V 0 bases and J 4 bases, with 10 bases left between them. CDR1 and CDR2 from the germline V gene are WSHSY and SAAADI. The CDR3 here is CASSESVSGYEQYF. For the CDR3, the DNA is TGCGCCAGCAGTGAGTCGGTTAGCGGATACGAGCAGTACTTC.

This clone occurred once. The chain is built from TRBV6-5 and TRBJ2-7, with 10 bases matching TRBD1. This CDR3 has 14 amino acids. The J segment lost 5 bases and the V segment lost 7 bases, leaving 8 bases of the junction unmatched. Germline V lookup: CDR1 MNHEY, CDR2 SVGAGI. This CDR3 is CASNQGQGLNEQYF. The CDR3, as DNA: TGTGCCAGCAACCAGGGACAGGGGTTAAACGAGCAGTACTTC.

The V gene is TRBV2, the J gene TRBJ2-6, with D possibly TRBD1 on 5 matching bases. CDR3 length: 16 amino acids. Germline assignment: CDR1 SNHLY and CDR2 FYNNEI. Trimming removed 6 bases from V and 0 bases from J, with 12 bases in between. The CDR3 region is CASRLTESSGANVLTF. As DNA, the CDR3 is TGTGCCAGCAGGTTGACAGAGAGCTCTGGGGCCAACGTCCTGACTTTC.